This T cell receptor beta chain comes out of a study of low-dose radiotherapy and immunotherapy resistance in tumors. Study-level background: At a dose of 200 mg/m2, intravenous cyclophosphamide was given every two weeks, one day before radiation and immunotherapy. Patients' oral aspirin dose was 300 mg daily across four cycles from cycle 1 day 1.

The germline V gene encodes CDR1 MDHEN and CDR2 SYDVKM. The CDR3 is made up of 16 amino acids. Trimming left V 4 bases short and J 3 bases short, with 16 bases between. First-strand cDNA used TRAV- and TRBV-specific primers, covering alpha and beta chains. Over around 19 PCR cycles, TCRs were amplified from a constant-region primer and V-primer adapter. In vitro transcription amplified the mRNA that had been isolated. TCRdb fed the reads into MiXCR, producing one record per CDR3 protein. The data contain over 70,000 distinct CDR3 sequences, around 30% of them singletons. Regarding time point: before trial treatment.

The chain joins TRBV28 to TRBJ2-1, with D possibly TRBD2 on 7 matching bases. The sequencing here drew on PBMCs, taken before treatment. This TCR derives from a female donor with ovarian cancer. The CDR3 nucleotides read TGTGCCAGCAGTTACGGGGGGCTAGAGTACTACAATGAGCAGTTCTTC. Amino acids: CASSYGGLEYYNEQFF. The variable domain in full, completed from reference TRBV28 and TRBJ2-1, reads DVKVTQSSRYLVKRTGEKVFLECVQDMDHENMFWYRQDPGLGLRLIYFSYDVKMKEKGDIPEGYSVSREKKERFSLILESASTNQTSMYLCASSYGGLEYYNEQFFGPGTRLTVL.